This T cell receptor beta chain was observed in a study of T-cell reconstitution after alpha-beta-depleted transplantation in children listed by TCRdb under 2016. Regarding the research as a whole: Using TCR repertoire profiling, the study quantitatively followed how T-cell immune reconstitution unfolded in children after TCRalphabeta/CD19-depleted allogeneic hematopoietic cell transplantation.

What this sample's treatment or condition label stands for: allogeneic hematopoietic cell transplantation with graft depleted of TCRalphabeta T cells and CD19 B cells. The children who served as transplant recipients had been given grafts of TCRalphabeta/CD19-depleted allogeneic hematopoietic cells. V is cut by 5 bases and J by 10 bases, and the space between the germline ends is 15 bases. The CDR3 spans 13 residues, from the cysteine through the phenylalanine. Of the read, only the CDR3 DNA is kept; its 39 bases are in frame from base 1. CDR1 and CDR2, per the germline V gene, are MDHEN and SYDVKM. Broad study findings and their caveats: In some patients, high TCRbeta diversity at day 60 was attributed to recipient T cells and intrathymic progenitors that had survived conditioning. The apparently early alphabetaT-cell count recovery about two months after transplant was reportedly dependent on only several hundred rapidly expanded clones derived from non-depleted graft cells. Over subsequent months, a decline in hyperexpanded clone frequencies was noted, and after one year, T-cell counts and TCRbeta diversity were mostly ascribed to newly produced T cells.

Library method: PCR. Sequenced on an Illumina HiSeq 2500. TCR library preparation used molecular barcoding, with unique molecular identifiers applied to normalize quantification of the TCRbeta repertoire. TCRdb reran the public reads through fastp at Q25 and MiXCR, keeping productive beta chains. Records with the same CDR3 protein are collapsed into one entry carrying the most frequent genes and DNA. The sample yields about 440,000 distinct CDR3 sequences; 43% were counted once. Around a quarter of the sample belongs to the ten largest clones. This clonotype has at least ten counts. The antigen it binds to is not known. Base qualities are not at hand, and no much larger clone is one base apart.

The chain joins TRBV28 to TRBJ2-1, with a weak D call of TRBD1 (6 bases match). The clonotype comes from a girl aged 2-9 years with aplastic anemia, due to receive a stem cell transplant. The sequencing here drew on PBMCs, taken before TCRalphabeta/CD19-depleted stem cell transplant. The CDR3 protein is CASSPRAGEEQFF. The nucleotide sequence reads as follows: TGTGCCAGCAGTCCTAGGGCAGGGGAGGAGCAGTTCTTC. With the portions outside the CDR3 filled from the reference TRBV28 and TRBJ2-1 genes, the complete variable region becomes DVKVTQSSRYLVKRTGEKVFLECVQDMDHENMFWYRQDPGLGLRLIYFSYDVKMKEKGDIPEGYSVSREKKERFSLILESASTNQTSMYLCASSPRAGEEQFFGPGTRLTVL.